This is a list of T cell receptor beta chains from one sample in a study of cytomegalovirus exposure and HLA in healthy donors. Profiling relied on immunoSEQ multiplex PCR, and the TCRdb table lists in-frame clones only, not all of them. The sample shows 100,000 to 150,000 clones, just under 75% of them seen only once. Material for sequencing was PBMCs. The receptors come from a man aged 35-49 years in good health and CMV-seropositive. Both conserved end residues are part of each CDR3. A D gene is named only where the DNA matches it firmly. Some rows mark clone size as missing; the rest say once, few, many or name a class of expanded clone.

j_call cdr3_length v_call d_call clone_size cdr3_nt cdr3_aa
TRBJ2-7 14 TRBV4-1 NA NA TGCGCCAGCAGCCAAGAGGAGACTATTGACGAGCAGTACTTC CASSQEETIDEQYF
TRBJ2-1 15 TRBV6-5 NA NA TGTGCCAGCAGGCCTGCCTCGACTGGATACAATGAGCAGTTCTTC CASRPASTGYNEQFF
TRBJ1-2 12 TRBV29-1 NA NA TGCAGCGTTGAAGGGACAGTGGGAGGCTACACCTTC CSVEGTVGGYTF
TRBJ1-2 13 TRBV28 NA few TGTGCCAGCAGTTTCGGGGGGTTAAGTGGCTACACCTTC CASSFGGLSGYTF
TRBJ1-2 14 TRBV10-3 NA NA TGTGCCATCAGGTCAGACAGGATCAACTATGGCTACACCTTC CAIRSDRINYGYTF
TRBJ2-7 13 TRBV12-5 NA NA TGTGCTAGTGGTTTCTCCCCAGGTTACGAGCAGTACTTC CASGFSPGYEQYF
TRBJ1-5 16 TRBV27 TRBD1 NA TGTGCCAGCAGTTCAGGACAGGGGAGGTTCGGTCAGCCCCAGCATTTT CASSSGQGRFGQPQHF
TRBJ1-5 13 TRBV30 TRBD1 NA TGTGCCTGGAAAGGGACAGGGGATCAGCCCCAGCATTTT CAWKGTGDQPQHF
TRBJ1-6 15 TRBV19 TRBD1 NA TGTGCCAGTAGGCCAACCGGGACAGGGGTTTCACCCCTCCACTTT CASRPTGTGVSPLHF
TRBJ2-3 12 TRBV19 NA NA TGTGCCAGTAGTTTAAACACAGATACGCAGTATTTT CASSLNTDTQYF
TRBJ2-5 14 TRBV28 TRBD2 once TGTGCCAGCAGATACAGCGGGGGTCAAGAGACCCAGTACTTC CASRYSGGQETQYF
TRBJ1-4 14 TRBV6-5 TRBD1 NA TGTGCCAGCAGGAGGACAGGGGGGAATGAAAAACTGTTTTTT CASRRTGGNEKLFF
TRBJ1-2 15 TRBV28 TRBD1 few TGTGCCAGCTTTAGCCCGGGACAGGGGCTCTATGGCTACACCTTC CASFSPGQGLYGYTF
TRBJ1-5 15 TRBV10-3 NA NA TGTGCCATCAGTGACTCAGTGGGAGGCAATCAGCCCCAGCATTTT CAISDSVGGNQPQHF
TRBJ2-1 14 TRBV30 TRBD2 once TGTGCCTGGGCGACTAGCGGAATATACAATGAGCAGTTCTTC CAWATSGIYNEQFF
TRBJ2-1 16 TRBV7-9 TRBD2 NA TGTGCCAGCAGCAGGGTGGGTAGCGGGAGCCTGGTTGAGCAGTTCTTC CASSRVGSGSLVEQFF
TRBJ2-3 15 TRBV30 TRBD1 NA TGTGCCTGGAGTAGACGGAGACAGGGGACAGATACGCAGTATTTT CAWSRRRQGTDTQYF
TRBJ1-5 13 TRBV10-2 NA NA TGCGCCAGCTACGCGGTCGTGGGTCAGCCCCAGCATTTT CASYAVVGQPQHF
TRBJ2-7 14 TRBV2 TRBD1 NA TGTGCCAGCAGTAATGACAGGGGGCCCTACGAGCAGTACTTC CASSNDRGPYEQYF
TRBJ2-1 13 TRBV7-9 TRBD2 NA TGTGCCAGCAGTTTCGGGGGGGTCAATGAGCAGTTCTTC CASSFGGVNEQFF
TRBJ1-5 19 TRBV6-1 TRBD1 NA TGTGCCAGCAGTGAAGCCAACCCGGGACAGGGATTTTTTTATCGGCCCCAGCATTTT CASSEANPGQGFFYRPQHF
TRBJ2-4 16 TRBV27 TRBD2 NA TGTGCCAGCGCCCTAGCGGGAGGTGGGGCCAAAAACATTCAGTACTTC CASALAGGGAKNIQYF
TRBJ2-7 16 TRBV4-2 TRBD2 few TGTGCCAGCAGCCCAGGACTAGCGGATTCGACCTACGAGCAGTACTTC CASSPGLADSTYEQYF
TRBJ1-5 14 TRBV2 TRBD1 NA TGTGCCAGCAGTCGAGGACAGGGCAATCAGCCCCAGCATTTT CASSRGQGNQPQHF
TRBJ2-5 15 TRBV27 NA NA TGTGCCAGCAGTTTGGACAGCCGATCAAAAGAGACCCAGTACTTC CASSLDSRSKETQYF
TRBJ2-7 14 TRBV5-4 NA NA TGTGCCAGCAGCCCTCCTCACGACAGCTACGAGCAGTACTTC CASSPPHDSYEQYF
TRBJ1-6 13 TRBV2 TRBD1 NA TGTGCCTCCGGGGGACAGGGGAATTCACCCCTCCACTTT CASGGQGNSPLHF
TRBJ2-5 15 TRBV11-2 TRBD1 NA TGTGCCAGCAGCTTAGTCGGACAGGGTTCAGAGACCCAGTACTTC CASSLVGQGSETQYF
TRBJ2-7 13 TRBV30 TRBD1 NA TGTGCCTGGAGCTACGGGACAGGGTACGAGCAGTACTTC CAWSYGTGYEQYF
TRBJ2-7 18 TRBV18 TRBD2 once TGTGCCAGCTCACCCGCGGCGTCTAGCGGGAGCCACTCCTACGAGCAGTACTTC CASSPAASSGSHSYEQYF
TRBJ1-2 14 TRBV19 TRBD1 NA TGTGCCAGTAGTCCGGGACAGGGGGACTATGGCTACACCTTC CASSPGQGDYGYTF
TRBJ1-2 14 TRBV7-9 NA NA TGTGCCAGCAGCTTAGGGTCAGCTAACTATGGCTACACCTTC CASSLGSANYGYTF
TRBJ1-1 14 TRBV5-4 NA NA TGTGCCAGCAGCCCTAAGGGGTTGAACACTGAAGCTTTCTTT CASSPKGLNTEAFF
TRBJ2-7 13 TRBV10-2 NA NA TGCGCCAGCAGACAGGGGGGGGGTTACGAGCAGTACTTC CASRQGGGYEQYF
TRBJ1-4 16 TRBV28 TRBD1 NA TGTGCCAGCAGGTACATGGACAGGGGAAAGAATGAAAAACTGTTTTTT CASRYMDRGKNEKLFF
TRBJ1-5 14 TRBV5-4 TRBD1 many TGTGCCAGCAGCTTACAGGGGTATGAACAGCCCCAGCATTTT CASSLQGYEQPQHF
TRBJ2-5 14 TRBV5-4 TRBD2 NA TGTGCCAGCAGCAACCCGGGAGGCTTACAGACCCAGTACTTC CASSNPGGLQTQYF
TRBJ2-2 16 TRBV2 NA NA TGTGCCAGGAGCCTTCGGACAGCTACGAACACCGGGGAGCTGTTTTTT CARSLRTATNTGELFF
TRBJ2-5 16 TRBV7-8 NA few TGTGCCAGCAGCTTGCAATTGGCAGGCCGCCAAGAGACCCAGTACTTC CASSLQLAGRQETQYF
TRBJ2-5 15 TRBV6-1 TRBD1 NA TGTGCCAGCAGTGAAAGGACAGGGCGTCTGGAGACCCAGTACTTC CASSERTGRLETQYF
TRBJ1-1 15 TRBV9 NA NA TGTGCCAGCAGCCCCGGGGACACACCGAACACTGAAGCTTTCTTT CASSPGDTPNTEAFF